This section outlines one T cell receptor (beta chain) sequence together with its context. The target of this receptor is not known. No base quality values were provided; no much bigger clone lies one nucleotide off. The entry originates in a study of CD8 T cells in ankylosing spondylitis (dated by TCRdb to between 2016 and 2019). Describing the broader study: The study profiled T cell receptor beta repertoires in healthy donors and ankylosing spondylitis patients to find disease-linked TCR variants. Peripheral blood was sampled, and synovial fluid was additionally collected from ankylosing spondylitis patients. The whole study cohort included over a hundred healthy donors and under 30 ankylosing spondylitis patients.

TCRdb records Illumina HiSeq 2500 as the sequencer. Quantitative 5'-RACE with molecular barcodes was used to prepare TCR beta libraries. In the paper's pipeline: A new computational method, built on a probabilistic model of VDJ rearrangement, was used to identify disease-linked TCR variants. TCRdb reanalyzed the raw reads on its own, using fastp at Q25 for trimming and MiXCR for clone calling, and kept in-frame beta chains. Each CDR3 protein gets just one entry, which takes the most common genes and DNA from the rows behind it. The V and J calls and clone size are TCRdb's, not the authors'. This sample is represented by 150,000 to 200,000 distinct CDR3 sequences; over 10% of them were singletons. The ten biggest clones cover about 15% of the sample. V drops 4 bases and J drops 0 bases, leaving 4 bases in between. CDR1 SGHVS and CDR2 FNYEAQ were looked up in the germline V gene. The CDR3 holds 14 amino acids from the cysteine to the phenylalanine. Only CDR3 DNA is held: 42 bases, read in frame from base 1.

What the research found in general, with its limitations: A CD8+ phenotype was shown by the disease-linked clones, which were found at relatively low frequencies in peripheral blood. Some motif variants had previously been reported in the synovial fluid and blood of reactive arthritis patients, which suggests shared mechanisms of disease initiation. Blood from ankylosing spondylitis patients appeared to be characterized by a TCR beta motif composed of about 8 highly homologous amino acid variants. The disease-linked clones were reported as significantly enriched in matched synovial fluid samples from ankylosing spondylitis patients.

Source material: blood, either unsorted or a sorted T cell fraction (not recorded which). The rearrangement combines TRBV7-6 with TRBJ2-6, with the D gene too uncertain to name. This receptor was obtained from a male donor with ankylosing spondylitis or in good health (not recorded which). The CDR3 sequence is CASSYYSGANVLTF. At the DNA level, the sequence is TGTGCCAGCAGCTACTACTCTGGGGCCAACGTCCTGACTTTC. With the rest looked up from the reference TRBV7-6 and TRBJ2-6 genes rather than sequenced, the full variable domain is GAGVSQSPRYKVTKRGQDVALRCDPISGHVSLYWYRQALGQGPEFLTYFNYEAQQDKSGLPNDRFSAERPEGSISTLTIQRTEQRDSAMYRCASSYYSGANVLTFGAGSRLTVL.